Presented here are 4 T cell receptor beta chains from one specimen sequenced in a study of tumor and adjacent non-tumor tissue in lung cancer. A modified ARM-PCR protocol with three rounds of nested PCR amplified TCRbeta. TCRdb redid the calling of the multiplex PCR reads with MiXCR, one entry per CDR3 protein. This table has around 140,000 distinct CDR3 sequences, around 61% appearing once. No cell sorting was done before RNA was extracted from the tissue. Sequenced: lung tumor tissue. The receptor set was obtained from a man aged 55 to 70 with small cell lung cancer.

The chain recombines TRBV5-5 with TRBJ2-3; D may be TRBD1 or TRBD2 (5 bases each). Germline-derived CDR1 and CDR2 are SGHKS and YYEKEE (reference sequence). V dropped 5 bases and J dropped 4 bases, with 14 bases sitting between them. CDR3 length: 14 residues. The CDR3 reads CASRPGPAADTQYF. CDR3 DNA: TGTGCCAGCAGACCGGGACCAGCGGCAGATACGCAGTATTTT.

V is TRBV19 and J is TRBJ2-1, with D tentatively TRBD2 (7 bases). V dropped 10 bases and J dropped 12 bases, with 22 bases sitting between them. The CDR3 extends over 13 amino acids. The germline CDR1 and CDR2 sequences are LNHDA and SQIVND (reference sequence). CDR3 DNA sequence: TGTGCCACCTTAGAGGGGGGGCCAACTGTGCAGTTCTTC. This translates into CATLEGGPTVQFF. Based on the CDR3 plus reference TRBV19 and TRBJ2-1, the full variable domain is DGGITQSPKYLFRKEGQNVTLSCEQNLNHDAMYWYRQDPGQGLRLIYYSQIVNDFQKGDIAEGYSVSREKKESFPLTVTSAQKNPTAFYLCATLEGGPTVQFFGPGTRLTVL.

This clonotype was observed once. A single base separates this from a much larger clone, so it may be a read error. The rearrangement links TRBV29-1 to TRBJ1-2, with D unclear. Germline V CDR1 and CDR2: SQVTM, ANQGSEA. CDR3 size: 9 residues. Deletions cut 2 bases from V and 13 bases from J, with 8 bases between. CDR3 in DNA: TGCAGCGTTGAACGGGCTGGCACCTTC. Its translation: CSVERAGTF.

This clonotype was recorded many times. The V and J genes are TRBV11-2 and TRBJ1-1; D perhaps matches TRBD1 (6 bases). The CDR3 runs 15 residues. Per the germline V gene, CDR1 is SGHAT and CDR2 is FQNNGV. The V end was cut by 3 bases, the J end by 1 base, with 12 bases between. DNA of the CDR3: TGTGCCAGCAGCTTTCGTCCAGGGGCGAACACTGAAGCTTTCTTT. Amino acids: CASSFRPGANTEAFF.